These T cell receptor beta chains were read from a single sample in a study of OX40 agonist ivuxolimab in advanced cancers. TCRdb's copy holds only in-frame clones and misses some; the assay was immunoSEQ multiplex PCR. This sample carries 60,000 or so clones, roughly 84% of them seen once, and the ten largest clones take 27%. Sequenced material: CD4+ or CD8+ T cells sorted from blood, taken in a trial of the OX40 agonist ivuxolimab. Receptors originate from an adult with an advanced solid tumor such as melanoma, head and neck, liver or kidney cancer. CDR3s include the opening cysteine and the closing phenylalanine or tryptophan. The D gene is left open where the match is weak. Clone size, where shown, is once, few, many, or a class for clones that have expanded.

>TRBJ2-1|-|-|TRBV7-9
TGTGCCAGCAGCTCGGATCGGACACCGACCTACAATGAGCAGTTCTTC
CASSSDRTPTYNEQFF
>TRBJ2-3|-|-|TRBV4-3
TGCGCCAGCAGCCAAGCCCAGGGGGATACGCAGTATTTT
CASSQAQGDTQYF
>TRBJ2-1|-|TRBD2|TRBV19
TGTGCCAGTAGTATTGCAGGACTAGCGGGCCACCTCTACAATGAGCAGTTCTTC
CASSIAGLAGHLYNEQFF
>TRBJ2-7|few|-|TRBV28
TGTGCCAGCAGTTTAGCAAAAAACAGCTTCACCTACGAGCAGTACTTC
CASSLAKNSFTYEQYF
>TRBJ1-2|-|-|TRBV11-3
TGTGCCAGCAGCTTAGTGACAGCTAACTATGGCTACACCTTC
CASSLVTANYGYTF
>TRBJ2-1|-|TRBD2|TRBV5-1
TGCGCCAGCAGCTTGTCGTCGGGGGGATACAATGAGCAGTTCTTC
CASSLSSGGYNEQFF
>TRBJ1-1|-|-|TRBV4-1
TGCGCCAGCAGCCAAGATCAGACAGCTCTGAACACTGAAGCTTTCTTT
CASSQDQTALNTEAFF
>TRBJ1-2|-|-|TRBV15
TGTGCCACCAGCAGAGAACGTACCTATGGCTACACCTTC
CATSRERTYGYTF
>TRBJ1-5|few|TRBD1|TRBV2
TGTGCCAGCAGAATAGGGACAGGGGGCAACCAGCCCCAGCATTTT
CASRIGTGGNQPQHF
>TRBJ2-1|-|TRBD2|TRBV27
TGTGCCTCTCTCCCGACTAGCCTTCTCGGTGAGCAGTTCTTC
CASLPTSLLGEQFF
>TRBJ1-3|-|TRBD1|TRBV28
TGTGCCAGCAGTCAAACAGGGGGCCTTGGAAACACCATATATTTT
CASSQTGGLGNTIYF
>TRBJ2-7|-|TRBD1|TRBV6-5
TGTGCCAGCATACCCTCAGGGGGCGCCGAGCAGTACTTC
CASIPSGGAEQYF
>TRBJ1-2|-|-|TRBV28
TGTGCCAGCAGTTTATTGGGGGCGGCCAGGGGCCATGGCTACACCTTC
CASSLLGAARGHGYTF
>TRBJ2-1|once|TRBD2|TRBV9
TGTGCCAGCAGCGGTAGTAGCGGGGGGGCTGGATACAATGAGCAGTTCTTC
CASSGSSGGAGYNEQFF